This T cell receptor (beta chain) came from a study of T-cell reconstitution after alpha-beta-depleted transplantation in children. TCRbeta library construction was performed incorporating unique molecular identifiers. MiXCR, applied by TCRdb to the PCR reads, yields one record per CDR3 protein. The data show 500,000 or so distinct CDR3 sequences, about 31% seen once. In this sample, this clonotype turned up a few times. There are 14 residues in the CDR3. J was trimmed by 3 bases and V by 5 bases; bases with no gene match: 3. Source: PBMCs from the stem cell graft donor, taken from the stem cell graft. This receptor was obtained from a human donor who donated a stem cell graft to a child with aplastic anemia. V is TRBV12-3 or TRBV12-4 and J is TRBJ2-1; 8 positions agree with TRBD2. The CDR3, as DNA: TGTGCCAGCAGTCATAGCGGGATCTACAATGAGCAGTTCTTC. It yields the protein CASSHSGIYNEQFF.